A selection of T cell receptor beta chains follows, all from one sample in a study of T cells in Graves' hyperthyroidism and ophthalmopathy. TCRdb ran MiXCR on the multiplex PCR reads and lists one entry per CDR3 protein. The repertoire holds about 480,000 distinct CDR3 sequences, with about 15% as singletons. The specimen was blood. The receptors stem from a woman aged 18 to 35 with Graves' hyperthyroidism. Each CDR3 is given with its conserved first and last residue. The D gene is left open where the match is weak. Clone size is stated in some rows and not others, as once, few, many or a class when expanded.

>TRBD1|TRBV29-1|TRBJ1-2|many
CSVISGQNYGYTF
TGCAGCGTCATATCGGGACAGAACTATGGCTACACCTTC
>.|TRBV7-3|TRBJ2-1|many
CASSLKVADTYNEQFF
TGTGCCAGCAGCTTAAAGGTAGCGGATACCTACAATGAGCAGTTCTTC
>.|TRBV12-3/TRBV12-4|TRBJ1-5|many
CASSSLGLNNQPQHF
TGTGCCAGCAGTTCTCTGGGACTTAACAATCAGCCCCAGCATTTT
>TRBD2|TRBV20-1|TRBJ2-3|many
CSARLLAGVEDTQYF
TGCAGTGCTAGACTACTAGCGGGAGTAGAAGATACGCAGTATTTT
>.|TRBV6-1|TRBJ2-2|few
CASVKENTGELFF
TGTGCCAGCGTTAAGGAGAACACCGGGGAGCTGTTTTTT
>.|TRBV6-2/TRBV6-3|TRBJ2-5|.
CASQTGRGETQYF
TGTGCCAGCCAAACGGGGAGAGGCGAGACCCAGTACTTC
>.|TRBV30|TRBJ1-1|many
CAWTGGFLNTEAFF
TGTGCCTGGACCGGGGGTTTCTTGAACACTGAAGCTTTCTTT
>.|TRBV6-1|TRBJ2-2|.
CASSSHRGPGELFF
TGTGCCAGCAGTTCACATCGGGGGCCCGGGGAGCTGTTTTTT
>.|TRBV30|TRBJ1-1|many
CAWNLRLNTEAFF
TGTGCCTGGAATCTGAGGTTGAACACTGAAGCTTTCTTT
>.|TRBV27|TRBJ2-1|.
CASSSGRGALTYNEQFF
TGTGCCAGCAGTTCTGGGCGCGGGGCACTTACGTACAATGAGCAGTTCTTC
>.|TRBV30|TRBJ2-7|many
CAWNSGAQDEQYF
TGTGCCTGGAATTCAGGGGCGCAAGACGAGCAGTACTTC
>TRBD2|TRBV9|TRBJ2-3|few
CASSLAGKTTDTQYF
TGTGCCAGCAGCTTAGCGGGAAAAACGACAGATACGCAGTATTTT
>TRBD2|TRBV20-1|TRBJ2-1|many
CSARLAGARNEQFF
TGCAGTGCTAGGTTAGCGGGAGCGAGGAATGAGCAGTTCTTC
>.|TRBV10-3|TRBJ1-1|once
CAIRSRKVNTEAFF
TGTGCCATCAGGTCGCGGAAGGTGAACACTGAAGCTTTCTTT
>.|TRBV20-1|TRBJ2-1|.
CSASIAASSYNEQFF
TGCAGTGCCAGCATAGCCGCGAGCTCCTACAATGAGCAGTTCTTC
>.|TRBV7-8|TRBJ1-2|.
CASSYGARARNYGYTF
TGTGCCAGCAGCTACGGGGCCAGGGCCCGTAACTATGGCTACACCTTC
>.|TRBV20-1|TRBJ1-5|.
CSAREILGAFQPQHF
TGCAGTGCTAGAGAAATTCTAGGGGCATTTCAGCCCCAGCATTTT
>.|TRBV2|TRBJ1-5|many
CASSEGQYSNQPQHF
TGTGCCAGCAGTGAAGGACAGTATAGCAATCAGCCCCAGCATTTT
>TRBD2|TRBV14|TRBJ2-7|.
CASAPGLGRYEQYF
TGTGCCAGCGCTCCGGGACTAGGTCGGTACGAGCAGTACTTC